The sequence of this T cell receptor beta chain was determined in a study of shared clonotypes between healthy human individuals. Method: immunoSEQ multiplex PCR; TCRdb's copy keeps in-frame clones and lacks some. In the table there are about 1 million clones, roughly 80% of which are singletons. The germline V gene encodes CDR1 SGDLS and CDR2 YYNGEE. V lost 4 bases to trimming and J lost 4 bases; unmatched junction nucleotides: 8. There are 15 residues in the CDR3. The chain uses TRBV9 and TRBJ2-5; 9 nucleotides align to TRBD2. Sequencing was done on a sample of memory CD4+ T cells sorted from blood. Stated subset: CD45RA-negative fraction. The sequence derives from a man aged 18 to 35 in good health. Here the CDR3 DNA reads TGTGCCAGCAGCCATTTAGCGGGAGCAGGAGAGACCCAGTACTTC. Its protein is CASSHLAGAGETQYF.